This T cell receptor beta chain is drawn from a study of CD8 T cells in Susac syndrome. Study-wide background: Intravenous immunoglobulin alone or corticosteroids were being given to patients with Susac syndrome at blood draw, unless they were therapy-naive. Study observations and caveats: A relatively small number of individuals underwent TCR sequencing and HLA analysis.

High-throughput TCR beta sequencing covered peripheral CD8+ and CD4+ T cells. The CDR3 is 13 amino acids. Trimming cost V 4 bases and J 0 bases, with 5 bases left between them. Germline V gene lookup returns CDR1 KGHSH and CDR2 LQKENI. This clonotype showed up just a few times. The antigen remains undetermined. An input of about 0.45 to 1 ug of RNA was subjected to reverse transcription using random hexamers. Each CDR3 protein is one row after TCRdb ran MiXCR on the immunoSEQ multiplex PCR reads. Of 120,000 or so distinct CDR3 sequences in the sample, around 96% were seen once. The sample consisted of CD8+ T cells from PBMCs. This receptor was obtained from a human donor with Susac syndrome. The chain has TRBV18 and TRBJ2-3; unclear D gene. The CDR3 DNA sequence: TGTGCCAGCTCACTTGGGAGCACAGATACGCAGTATTTT. It codes for CASSLGSTDTQYF. The complete variable domain, with remaining parts taken from reference TRBV18 and TRBJ2-3, reads NAGVMQNPRHLVRRRGQEARLRCSPMKGHSHVYWYRQLPEEGLKFMVYLQKENIIDESGMPKERFSAEFPKEGPSILRIQQVVRGDSAAYFCASSLGSTDTQYFGPGTRLTVL.